The text below deals with one TCR beta chain. Its antigen is unknown. The PCR made use of 60 Vbeta and 13 Jbeta primers. Sequencing used immunoSEQ multiplex PCR; TCRdb keeps in-frame clones, though not all of them. The sample shows about 150,000 clones, over 80% of them seen only once. The data were taken from a study of cytomegalovirus exposure and HLA in healthy donors. Study outcomes and limitations: Reportedly, a later analysis found an Asian-associated ancestry cluster had fewer N-insertions than the roughly 700-donor mean. Many donors shared some public TCRs, even though most TCR sequences were rare. Later on, analysis showed that most CMV-associated TCR beta chains appeared to be HLA-restricted. A later analysis by the authors found several of the most significant clusters apparently linked to common viral pathogens.

The sequencing sample was made of PBMCs. The source is a male donor in good health and CMV-seronegative.

The CDR3 here is CASSLQGQATGELFF. The CDR3 nucleotides read TGCGCCAGCAGCTTGCAGGGACAGGCCACCGGGGAGCTGTTTTTT. The V and J genes are TRBV5-1 and TRBJ2-2, with 8 bases fitting TRBD1. The CDR3 has 15 amino acids. In germline, CDR1 is SGHRS, CDR2 YFSETQ. Trimming removed 1 base from V and 4 bases from J; junction bases left unmatched: 3.